This T cell receptor (beta chain) was profiled in a study of T-cell memory formation after mild COVID-19 (dated by TCRdb to the early 2020s). As for the study more broadly: TCR sequence clusters from the two donors were largely donor specific. In a couple of donors, T-cell clones that expanded and contracted after mild COVID-19 were tracked by sequencing TCRalpha and TCRbeta repertoires over time. The cohort comprised two young, previously healthy adult volunteers, one female and one male. The paper's findings and limits, for the study overall: SARS-CoV-2 specificity of the second-wave clones peaking on day 37 was not confirmed. Contracting CD4+ clones turned up mainly in the CM and EM memory subsets, whereas EMRA was where CD8+ clones were enriched. Some responding clones were detected in pre-infection memory, suggesting pre-existing cross-reactive memory T cells joined the SARS-CoV-2 response. From day 15 to 85, contracting clones showed balanced CD4/CD8 phenotypes, whereas a second wave of clones that expanded from day 15 to 37 leaned towards CD4+. The study covered only a couple of mild cases, and larger cohorts including severe cases with pre-infection samples were considered necessary.

PBMCs were isolated by Ficoll-Paque density gradient centrifugation. With respect to this clonotype: Which antigen it targets is not known. Within one base of it there is no much larger clone, and no base qualities were kept.

TCRdb records Illumina NovaSeq 6000 as the sequencer. TCRalpha and TCRbeta cDNA libraries were built by 5'RACE with constant-segment primers, adding sample barcodes and unique molecular identifiers. Trizol reagent was used to extract RNA from every sample. Libraries were amplified in two PCR steps, with a second sample barcode and Illumina TruSeq adapters added in the second step. Libraries were sequenced on an Illumina NovaSeq with 2 x 150 bp paired-end reads. Regarding the original processing steps: Demultiplexing of reads and collapsing into UMI-guided consensus sequences were performed with migec v1.2.7. Using mixcr v2.1.11, UMI consensuses were aligned to TRA and TRB V and J templates and then assembled into clonotypes. Clonotypes were classified as expanded or contracted when called significant by both edgeR and NoisET, with noise models trained on biological replicates. For edgeR calls, a false discovery rate-adjusted p below 0.01 and a log2 fold-change threshold of 1 were applied. PCA with hierarchical clustering of max-normalized trajectories of the 1000 most abundant clonotypes was used as exploratory dynamics analysis. Separately sequenced CD4+ and CD8+ repertoires were used to assign the CD4 or CD8 phenotype of responding clones. The public reads were reprocessed in TCRdb via fastp at Q25 and MiXCR, keeping in-frame beta chains. Identical CDR3 protein sequences are pooled into one entry, listed with their most common genes and DNA. These V and J calls are TCRdb output, not the study's own analysis. In all, the sample holds some 120,000 distinct CDR3 sequences, and about 18% of those were seen once. 5% to 5.5% of the sample goes to the ten largest clones.

Per the germline V gene, MDHEN is the CDR1 and SYDVKM is the CDR2. Trimming takes 11 bases from V and 10 bases from J, and the germline ends sit 27 bases apart. The CDR3 numbers 16 residues from cysteine through phenylalanine. The sequence is cut down to CDR3 DNA, 48 bases in frame from base 1. The chain couples TRBV28 to TRBJ1-6; TRBD1 is perhaps the D gene, given 6 matching bases. This clonotype was obtained from a man younger than 35 who had mild COVID-19 (a few samples of this study predate the infection). The sample titles of this study are shuffled in the database, so cell type and time point are left out; the donor was told from shared clones. Sequenced sample: PBMCs or a T cell subset sorted from them (not recorded which). The CDR3 sequence is CAGTTRRGAIGSPLHF. The base sequence is TGTGCCGGGACGACACGTCGGGGGGCGATCGGATCACCCCTCCACTTT.